This TCR beta chain was identified in a study of T cell responses to AZD1222 COVID-19 vaccine. Overall study findings and caveats: Nearly half of spike-specific TCRs reportedly go after variant regions that carry no mutations. Spike was spanned by vaccine-associated CD4 TCRs, with dominance at 160-218 and 743-854. AZD1222 recipients seropositive at baseline numbered only five or six. Repertoires in all cases were sampled only once the peak T cell response had passed.

The table came from immunoSEQ multiplex PCR; TCRdb's copy has only in-frame clones and leaves some out. The sample contains some 96,000 clones, over 75% of which appear only once. About this clone itself: Its antigen is not known.

The trim removed 5 bases at V and 4 bases at J, leaving 10 bases unmatched. Germline V gene sequence: CDR1 LNHDA, CDR2 SQIVND (reference sequence). The CDR3 is made up of 16 amino acids. The TCR originated in an adult in good health. The chain couples TRBV19 to TRBJ2-7; TRBD2 agrees at 11 bases. Sequencing was performed on peripheral blood, taken on day 0 of AZD1222 vaccination. The CDR3, as DNA: TGTGCCAGTAGTGGCACTAGCGGGAGCTCCCCTTACGAGCAGTACTTC. Its translation is CASSGTSGSSPYEQYF.